Detailed here is one T cell receptor beta chain. This specimen belongs to a study of T cell changes during pregnancy in multiple sclerosis. This table comes from immunoSEQ multiplex PCR, and its TCRdb copy is limited to in-frame clones, with some not included. The table lists fewer than 50,000 clones, roughly 90% of them singletons. V shed 7 bases and J 6 bases; nucleotides not matched to a gene: 12. The CDR3 is 15 amino acids. Germline CDR1 is SNHLY and CDR2 is FYNNEI. The source was peripheral blood, collected in the second trimester of pregnancy. The chain joins TRBV2 to TRBJ1-1; TRBD1 aligns across 9 bases. The source of this sequence is a female donor in good health, enrolled as a control in a pregnancy study. CDR3 in amino acids: CASNPVGQGGSEAFF. DNA of the CDR3: TGTGCCAGCAATCCGGTGGGACAGGGAGGTTCTGAAGCTTTCTTT.